This T cell receptor (beta chain) came from a study of cytotoxic CD8 clonotypes in ibrutinib-treated CLL. Sequencing used immunoSEQ multiplex PCR; TCRdb keeps in-frame clones, though not all of them. The repertoire consists of roughly 330,000 clones, with roughly two thirds occurring once and the leading ten covering around 6.5%. Trimming pared 3 bases from V and 7 bases from J, leaving 19 bases between. CDR1 MNHEY and CDR2 SMNVEV come from the germline V gene (reference sequence). This CDR3 is 15 amino acids long. The TCR comes from a human donor with chronic lymphocytic leukemia. The chain carries TRBV27 and TRBJ2-7; D is perhaps TRBD2 (7 bases). The sample consisted of PBMCs, taken after 36 months of ibrutinib treatment. The CDR3 DNA reads as TGTGCCAGCAGTTTTAGGGGGGGGAGCGGGTTTGAGCAGTACTTC. Residues: CASSFRGGSGFEQYF.